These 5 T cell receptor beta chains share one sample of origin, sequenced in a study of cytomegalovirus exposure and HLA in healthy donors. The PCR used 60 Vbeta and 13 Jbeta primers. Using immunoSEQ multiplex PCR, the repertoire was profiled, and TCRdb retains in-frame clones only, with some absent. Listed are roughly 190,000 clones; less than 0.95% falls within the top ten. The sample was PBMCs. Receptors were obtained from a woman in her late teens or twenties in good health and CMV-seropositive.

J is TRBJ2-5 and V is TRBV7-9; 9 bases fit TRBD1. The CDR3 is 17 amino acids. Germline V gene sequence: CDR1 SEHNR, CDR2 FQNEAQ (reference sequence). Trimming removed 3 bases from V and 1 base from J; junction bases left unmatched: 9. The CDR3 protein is CASSLETGGLLQETQYF. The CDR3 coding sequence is TGTGCCAGCAGCTTGGAGACAGGGGGACTCCTCCAAGAGACCCAGTACTTC.

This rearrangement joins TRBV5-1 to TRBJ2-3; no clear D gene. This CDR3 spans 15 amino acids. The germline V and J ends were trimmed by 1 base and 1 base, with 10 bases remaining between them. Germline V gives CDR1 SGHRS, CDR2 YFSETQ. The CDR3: CASSLNGVGTDTQYF. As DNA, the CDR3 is TGCGCCAGCAGCTTGAATGGTGTAGGCACAGATACGCAGTATTTT.

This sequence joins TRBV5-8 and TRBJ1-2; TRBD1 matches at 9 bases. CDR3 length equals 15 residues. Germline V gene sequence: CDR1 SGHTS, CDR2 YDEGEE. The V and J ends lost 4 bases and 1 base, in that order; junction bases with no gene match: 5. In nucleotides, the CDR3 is TGTGCCAGCAGCCGGGACAGGGACTATAACTATGGCTACACCTTC. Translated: CASSRDRDYNYGYTF. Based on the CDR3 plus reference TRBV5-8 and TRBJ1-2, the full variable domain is EAGVTQSPTHLIKTRGQQATLRCSPISGHTSVYWYQQALGLGLQFLLWYDEGEERNRGNFPPRFSGRQFPNYSSELNVNALELEDSALYLCASSRDRDYNYGYTFGSGTRLTVV.

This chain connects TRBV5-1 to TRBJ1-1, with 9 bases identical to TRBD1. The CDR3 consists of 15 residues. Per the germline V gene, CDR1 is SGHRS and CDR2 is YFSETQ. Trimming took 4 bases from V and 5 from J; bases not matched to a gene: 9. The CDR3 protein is CASSPGPGTGTEAFF. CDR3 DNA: TGCGCCAGCAGCCCGGGTCCCGGGACAGGGACTGAAGCTTTCTTT.

CDR3 sequence (DNA): TGTGCCAGTAGTACAAGTACCTACCTCTACGAGCAGTACTTC. Its protein product is CASSTSTYLYEQYF. The chain is built from TRBV19 and TRBJ2-7; D gene uncertain. This CDR3 has 14 residues. Trimming stripped 4 bases from V and 3 bases from J, with 13 bases between. CDR1 LNHDA and CDR2 SQIVND come from the germline V gene (reference sequence).